A single sample gave rise to the 27 T cell receptor beta chains below, sequenced in a study of T cell responses to AZD1222 COVID-19 vaccine. Generated by immunoSEQ multiplex PCR, the TCRdb table keeps only in-frame clones and is missing some. The table records about 110,000 clones, about 92% of them present only once. Specimen: peripheral blood, collected on day 0 of AZD1222 vaccination. The source of these receptors is an adult in good health.

V gene TRBV29-1 combines with J gene TRBJ2-6; possibly TRBD1 or TRBD2 for D (5 bases each). The CDR3 is 13 amino acids. The V and J ends lost 6 bases and 7 bases respectively, with 13 bases between them. The V gene's germline CDR1 is SQVTM and CDR2 ANQGSEA. CDR3: CSVGTAPANVLTF. CDR3 sequence (DNA): TGCAGCGTAGGGACGGCTCCCGCCAACGTCCTGACTTTC.

By its share, this clone is medium-sized. The chain combines TRBV4-3 with TRBJ2-6; D is unclear. V was clipped by 4 bases and J by 0 bases, with 10 bases between them. Germline CDR1 LGHNA, CDR2 YSLEER. The CDR3 length is 16 residues. This chain's CDR3 is CASSPDPDSGANVLTF. The CDR3 coding sequence is TGCGCCAGCAGCCCCGACCCAGACTCTGGGGCCAACGTCCTGACTTTC.

In this sample, this clone turned up once. This chain connects TRBV12-3 or TRBV12-4 to TRBJ1-4, with a weak D call TRBD1 (6 bases). With 10 bases removed from V and 6 bases from J, the gap between germline ends came to 15 bases. This CDR3 is 13 amino acids long. CDR3 coding DNA: TGTGCCACCTACCTTCGGGGGCATGAAAAACTGTTTTTT. This translates into CATYLRGHEKLFF.

CDR3 protein: CASRGTGTHEQFF. The CDR3 DNA follows: TGTGCCAGTCGGGGGACGGGGACTCATGAGCAGTTCTTC. This chain joins TRBV19 and TRBJ2-1, with D tentatively TRBD2 (6 bases). Per germline, CDR1 LNHDA and CDR2 SQIVND (reference sequence). V lost 8 bases to trimming and J lost 8 bases, with 16 bases between them. CDR3 size: 13 residues.

This clone was counted a single time. This rearrangement joins TRBV6-5 to TRBJ2-6; no clear D gene. V lost 0 bases and J 1 base, leaving 4 bases between the germline ends. The germline gives CDR1 MNHEY, CDR2 SVGAGI. This CDR3 is 15 amino acids long. CDR3 in DNA: TGTGCCAGCAGTTACTCGACTTCTGGGGCCAACGTCCTGACTTTC. This sequence encodes CASSYSTSGANVLTF.

The rearrangement links TRBV2 to TRBJ1-1, with D unresolved. The ends were cut back, 7 bases at V and 3 bases at J, with 12 bases in the middle. There are 13 residues in the CDR3. Germline CDR1 reads SNHLY; CDR2 reads FYNNEI. CDR3 protein: CASTKSVYTEAFF. In nucleotides, the CDR3 is TGTGCCAGCACCAAATCCGTATACACTGAAGCTTTCTTT.

V is TRBV9 and J is TRBJ2-7; TRBD2 matches at 9 bases. Germline trimming cut 6 bases from V and 5 bases from J; bases unmatched to any gene: 15. Germline loops: CDR1 SGDLS, CDR2 YYNGEE. CDR3 size: 16 residues. The CDR3 nucleotides read TGTGCCAGCACCGGTAGCCCAGCGGGAGGAGGTAACGAGCAGTACTTC. This sequence encodes CASTGSPAGGGNEQYF. Looking up the rest from reference TRBV9 and TRBJ2-7 gives the full variable domain: DSGVTQTPKHLITATGQRVTLRCSPRSGDLSVYWYQQSLDQGLQFLIQYYNGEERAKGNILERFSAQQFPDLHSELNLSSLELGDSALYFCASTGSPAGGGNEQYFGPGTRLTVT.

CDR3: CASSYNRVDYGYTF. CDR3 DNA: TGTGCCAGCAGTTACAACAGGGTAGACTATGGCTACACCTTC. This chain links TRBV6-5 with TRBJ1-2, with TRBD1 as a possible D gene (6 bases). Germline V gene lookup returns CDR1 MNHEY and CDR2 SVGAGI. CDR3 length equals 14 residues. The ends were cut back, 2 bases at V and 3 bases at J, with 10 bases in the middle.

The V and J genes are TRBV28 and TRBJ2-7; D gene ambiguous. CDR1 is MDHEN and CDR2 is SYDVKM in the germline V gene. The CDR3 loop spans 11 amino acids. V lost 2 bases and J lost 4, with 3 bases in between. CDR3 region: CASSLRYEQYF. In nucleotides, the CDR3 is TGTGCCAGCAGTTTAAGGTACGAGCAGTACTTC.

This clone was counted a single time. V usage is TRBV28 and J usage is TRBJ2-3; no clear D gene. The CDR3 has 14 residues. From germline, CDR1 is MDHEN and CDR2 SYDVKM. V lost 3 bases to trimming and J lost 0 bases, with 7 bases between them. CDR3: CASSFLSSTDTQYF. The CDR3 DNA reads TGTGCCAGCAGTTTTCTATCTAGCACAGATACGCAGTATTTT.

The rearrangement uses TRBV6-4 and TRBJ2-1; 9 positions match TRBD2. CDR1 and CDR2 (germline): MRHNA, SNTAGT. The CDR3 is 16 residues long. The V gene end was trimmed by 6 bases and the J gene end by 8 bases; junction bases not matched to a gene: 14. The CDR3 nucleotides read TGTGCCAGCAGCCGCGATAGGGGCGGGGGGGCCTATGAGCAGTTCTTC. This encodes CASSRDRGGGAYEQFF.

The count of this clone is one. The CDR3 protein is CASSLDSLGKLFF. The CDR3 DNA sequence: TGTGCCAGCAGCTTGGACAGTTTGGGAAAACTGTTTTTT. This rearrangement joins TRBV7-2 to TRBJ1-4; D is perhaps TRBD1 (6 bases). CDR1 and CDR2 (germline): SGHTA, FQGNSA. V lost 3 bases to trimming and J lost 10 bases, with 12 bases between them. The CDR3 consists of 13 residues.

This chain links TRBV30 with TRBJ1-2; TRBD1 agrees at 9 bases. Germline V CDR1 and CDR2: GTSNPN, SVGIG (reference sequence). The CDR3 covers 13 residues. With V trimmed by 1 base and J by 7 bases, 4 bases remained unmatched. The CDR3 coding sequence is TGTGCCTGGAGTGGGGACAGGGCCCCTGGCTACACCTTC. Translated: CAWSGDRAPGYTF.

The chain employs TRBV6-2 or TRBV6-3 and TRBJ2-1; TRBD2 agrees at 11 bases. J was trimmed by 5 bases and V by 2 bases; bases with no gene match: 8. Germline V CDR1 and CDR2: MNHEY, SVGEGT. The CDR3 consists of 17 residues. The CDR3 sequence is CASSYMASGRSDNEQFF. The DNA for the CDR3 is TGTGCCAGCAGTTACATGGCTAGCGGGAGGTCGGACAATGAGCAGTTCTTC.

For the CDR3, the DNA is TGCGCCAGCAGCCGGGCAACGGGTATCGAAGCTTTCTTT. This translates into CASSRATGIEAFF. The V gene is TRBV4-3, the J gene TRBJ1-1, with D hard to call. V lost 4 bases, J lost 8 bases, and 14 bases lay in between. The CDR3 consists of 13 residues. CDR1 and CDR2 (germline): LGHNA, YSLEER.

The chain uses TRBV29-1 and TRBJ1-2, with 7 bases identical to TRBD1. Germline V gives CDR1 SQVTM, CDR2 ANQGSEA. The CDR3 sequence is 14 residues long. The V and J ends lost 3 bases and 3 bases, in that order; junction bases with no gene match: 7. The CDR3 DNA reads as TGCAGCGTTGATGTAGGGGGCGCCCACTATGGCTACACCTTC. As protein: CSVDVGGAHYGYTF.

V is TRBV7-3 and J is TRBJ2-2; D perhaps matches TRBD2 (5 bases). Trimming took 1 base from V and 6 from J, leaving 12 bases between them. Germline CDR1 is SGHTA and CDR2 is FQGTGA. The CDR3 totals 15 residues. CDR3 in DNA: TGTGCCAGCAGCTTAAAAGGGAGTAACGCCGGGGAGCTGTTTTTT. Translation gives CASSLKGSNAGELFF.

This chain joins TRBV19 and TRBJ1-6, with 7 bases aligning to TRBD1. CDR1 and CDR2 from the germline V gene are LNHDA and SQIVND (reference sequence). V was clipped by 5 bases and J by 10 bases; unmatched bases: 11. CDR3 length: 15 amino acids. As DNA, the CDR3 is TGTGCCAGTAGTTTGGAAGACAGGGATCGGTCACCCCTCCACTTT. Its protein is CASSLEDRDRSPLHF.

The chain joins TRBV6-5 to TRBJ2-7; weak D call: TRBD2 (6 bases). Germline values: CDR1 MNHEY, CDR2 SVGAGI. The CDR3 is 14 residues long. Deletions cut 2 bases from V and 0 bases from J, with 8 bases between. The CDR3 DNA reads as TGTGCCAGCAGTTACCGGGGGATCTCCTACGAGCAGTACTTC. Translated, it gives CASSYRGISYEQYF.

The gene calls are TRBV14 and TRBJ2-4, with a possible D match to TRBD1 (5 bases). Germline-derived CDR1 and CDR2 are SGHDN and FVKESK. The CDR3 runs to 16 residues. V was clipped by 1 base and J by 0 bases, with 10 bases between them. In nucleotides, the CDR3 is TGTGCCAGCAGCCAAGGGCGGACACTAGCCAAAAACATTCAGTACTTC. It yields the protein CASSQGRTLAKNIQYF.

This chain uses TRBV5-6 with TRBJ2-7; 8 bases map to TRBD1. CDR1 is SGHDT, CDR2 YYEEEE, per germline. There are 16 residues in the CDR3. V was clipped by 1 base and J by 1 base; unmatched bases: 7. CDR3 sequence reads: CASSLMGRGPSYEQYF. CDR3 coding DNA: TGTGCCAGCAGCTTGATGGGCAGGGGGCCTTCCTACGAGCAGTACTTC.

The J gene is TRBJ1-1, the V gene TRBV7-2; weak D call: TRBD1 (5 bases). Germline CDR1 SGHTA, CDR2 FQGNSA. The CDR3 is made up of 15 amino acids. Trimming removed 4 bases at V and 0 bases at J, with 12 bases between. CDR3: CASSWGRLMNTEAFF. CDR3 DNA: TGTGCCAGCAGCTGGGGACGCCTCATGAACACTGAAGCTTTCTTT. The full variable domain, its missing parts supplied by reference TRBV7-2 and TRBJ1-1, is GAGVSQSPSNKVTEKGKDVELRCDPISGHTALYWYRQSLGQGLEFLIYFQGNSAPDKSGLPSDRFSAERTGGSVSTLTIQRTQQEDSAVYLCASSWGRLMNTEAFFGQGTRLTVV.

Worth noting for this clone: At one of its ends the junction is not consistent with the germline gene, which may arise from a read error. In DNA form, the CDR3 reads TGTGCCAGCAGTCGGGCGAGGGGGTTTAATTCCCCCCTCCACTTT. Translation gives CASSRARGFNSPLHF. This chain uses TRBV28 with TRBJ1-6; possibly TRBD1 for D (6 bases). Germline V gene sequence: CDR1 MDHEN, CDR2 SYDVKM. The CDR3 loop spans 15 amino acids.

The chain combines TRBV11-2 with TRBJ1-1, with D uncertain. The CDR3 is made up of 14 amino acids. Germline V gives CDR1 SGHAT, CDR2 FQNNGV. Trimming removed 2 bases from V and 1 base from J, with 8 bases in between. The CDR3 sequence is CASSLTGRNTEAFF. DNA of the CDR3: TGTGCCAGCAGCTTAACGGGGAGGAACACTGAAGCTTTCTTT. Full variable domain (missing parts from reference TRBV11-2 and TRBJ1-1): EAGVAQSPRYKIIEKRQSVAFWCNPISGHATLYWYQQILGQGPKLLIQFQNNGVVDDSQLPKDRFSAERLKGVDSTLKIQPAKLEDSAVYLCASSLTGRNTEAFFGQGTRLTVV.

The rearrangement joins TRBV11-3 to TRBJ2-1, with 7 nucleotides matching TRBD1. CDR3 size: 15 residues. V shed 2 bases, J shed 3 bases, and the junction held 4 bases outside the gene matches. Germline assignment: CDR1 SGHNT and CDR2 YENEEA. The CDR3 protein is CASSLSGTDYNEQFF. The CDR3 region has the DNA TGTGCCAGCAGCTTATCCGGGACAGACTACAATGAGCAGTTCTTC.

As to this clone: This sample also contains other DNA sequences that code for the same CDR3. V is TRBV12-3 or TRBV12-4 and J is TRBJ1-2, with unresolved D. The CDR3 covers 12 residues. V lost 3 bases to trimming and J lost 2 bases, with 4 bases between them. CDR3 protein: CASSLGNYGYTF. The CDR3 region has the DNA TGTGCCAGCAGTTTGGGCAACTATGGCTACACCTTC.

The CDR3: CASSPRQGGETQYF. CDR3 DNA: TGTGCCAGCAGCCCCCGACAGGGGGGGGAGACCCAGTACTTC. The V and J genes are TRBV11-3 and TRBJ2-5, with 9 bases identical to TRBD1. The germline V gene encodes CDR1 SGHNT and CDR2 YENEEA. This CDR3 comprises 14 residues. J lost 5 bases, V lost 5 bases, and 6 bases had no gene match.